The next 6 T cell receptor beta chains were all read from a single sample in a study of monozygotic twins with inflammatory bowel disease. For each CDR3 protein, TCRdb gives one entry from its re-call of the 5' RACE reads, without DNA. Here the sample table reports about 41,000 distinct CDR3 sequences. What was sequenced was blood. The receptor set was obtained from a human donor with ulcerative colitis or Crohn's disease, or a healthy co-twin of an affected twin (not recorded which).

This chain connects TRBV5-1 to TRBJ1-3. Germline assignment: CDR1 SGHRS and CDR2 YFSETQ. The CDR3 loop spans 15 amino acids. The chain's CDR3 is CASSLWGISGNTIYF.

The genes are TRBV11-2 and TRBJ2-1; checking the TCRdb D call of TRBD1 is not possible without DNA. There are 15 residues in the CDR3. Germline V gene lookup returns CDR1 SGHAT and CDR2 FQNNGV. The CDR3 region is CASSLEGGAYNEQFF.

This rearrangement joins TRBV20-1 to TRBJ2-2; with no DNA, the TCRdb D assignment of TRBD1 cannot be verified. The CDR3 length is 16 residues. Germline CDR1 DFQATT, CDR2 SNEGSKA (reference sequence). CDR3 region: CSALPIGREQGGELFF.

The gene calls are TRBV28 and TRBJ2-5; the D call of TRBD1 rests on TCRdb alone, since no DNA is present to check it. This CDR3 region has 15 residues. In germline, CDR1 is MDHEN, CDR2 SYDVKM. The CDR3: CASSNRQGPTETQYF.

The chain joins TRBV7-9 to TRBJ1-5; TCRdb returns TRBD1, unconfirmable since there is no DNA. CDR3 size: 14 residues. Germline V lookup: CDR1 SEHNR, CDR2 FQNEAQ (reference sequence). The CDR3 protein is CASSRGNSNQPQHF.

The V gene is TRBV5-6, the J gene TRBJ2-7; with no DNA, the TCRdb D assignment of TRBD1 cannot be verified. The CDR3 is 13 residues long. Looked up from germline, CDR1 is SGHDT and CDR2 is YYEEEE. CDR3 region: CASSLGTVYEQYF.